The 22 T cell receptor beta chains below were found in one sample sequenced in a study of neoadjuvant anti-PD-1 for oral cavity cancer (dated by TCRdb to the early 2020s). This specimen's time point label, per the study, means: before neoadjuvant nivolumab. Library creation used the immunoSEQ multiplex PCR assay. TCRdb provides this immuneACCESS table in a form limited to in-frame rearrangements. Some clones are lacking; in checked studies, under half of them reflect an unresolved V gene, and why the rest are absent is not known. This sample comprises roughly 15,000 clones, around 64% of them detected only once. The top ten clonotypes cover 2.5% to 3% of the sample. The sequencing here drew on PBMCs, taken before nivolumab (anti-PD-1) treatment. These receptors originate from a person between 40 and 85 years old with oral cavity squamous cell carcinoma.

The chain recombines TRBV5-5 with TRBJ1-2; D might be TRBD1 (5 bases). Per germline, CDR1 SGHKS and CDR2 YYEKEE (reference sequence). Trimming cost V 3 bases and J 5 bases, with 11 bases left between them. CDR3 length: 13 amino acids. CDR3 residues: CASSSQDIYGYTF. CDR3 coding DNA: TGTGCCAGCAGCTCCCAGGACATTTATGGCTACACCTTC. The complete variable domain, with remaining parts taken from reference TRBV5-5 and TRBJ1-2, reads DAGVTQSPTHLIKTRGQQVTLRCSPISGHKSVSWYQQVLGQGPQFIFQYYEKEERGRGNFPDRFSARQFPNYSSELNVNALLLGDSALYLCASSSQDIYGYTFGSGTRLTVV.

The chain recombines TRBV29-1 with TRBJ2-3; D gene unclear. Trimming took 4 bases from V and 4 from J, leaving 18 bases between them. The CDR3 runs to 15 residues. Germline V gene lookup returns CDR1 SQVTM and CDR2 ANQGSEA. The DNA for the CDR3 is TGCAGCGTTGCGGCCTCTCCCGCCGAGGCAGATACGCAGTATTTT. Its protein product is CSVAASPAEADTQYF.

This rearrangement joins TRBV5-4 to TRBJ2-3, with D unresolved. The CDR3 loop spans 14 amino acids. Germline lookup yields CDR1 SGHNT and CDR2 YYREEE (reference sequence). V was cut by 0 bases and J by 3 bases, with 8 bases left in between. CDR3 loop: CASSLVQETDTQYF. The CDR3 DNA sequence: TGTGCCAGCAGCTTGGTCCAGGAGACAGATACGCAGTATTTT.

The chain links TRBV6-1 to TRBJ2-5; D may match TRBD1 or TRBD2 (5 bases each). Between the trimmed V and J ends, which lost 3 bases and 2 bases, there was a span of 16 bases. The CDR3 spans 16 residues. Per germline, CDR1 MNHNS and CDR2 SASEGT. The CDR3: CASSEGVTLGQETQYF. The DNA of the CDR3 is TGTGCCAGCAGTGAGGGGGTGACTTTGGGGCAAGAGACCCAGTACTTC.

The CDR3 sequence is CASSQGGLAGGYEQYF. CDR3 nucleotide sequence: TGTGCCAGCAGCCAGGGAGGACTAGCGGGAGGCTACGAGCAGTACTTC. The chain couples TRBV5-4 to TRBJ2-7, with 14 bases aligning to TRBD2. V gave up 4 bases and J gave up 3 bases; unmatched junction bases: 6. The CDR3 is 16 residues long. CDR1 and CDR2 from the germline V gene are SGHNT and YYREEE (reference sequence). Full variable domain (remainder filled in from reference TRBV5-4 and TRBJ2-7): ETGVTQSPTHLIKTRGQQVTLRCSSQSGHNTVSWYQQALGQGPQFIFQYYREEENGRGNFPPRFSGLQFPNYSSELNVNALELDDSALYLCASSQGGLAGGYEQYFGPGTRLTVT.

The CDR3 coding sequence is TGCGCCAGCAGCCAAGGACAGGTCCCTGGGGATGAGCAGTTCTTC. Translating it yields CASSQGQVPGDEQFF. This rearrangement joins TRBV4-1 to TRBJ2-1; D might be TRBD1 (6 bases). Germline lookup yields CDR1 MGHRA and CDR2 YSYEKL. CDR3 length: 15 residues. Trimming removed 1 base at V and 8 bases at J, with 15 bases between.

J is TRBJ1-5 and V is TRBV30; 10 bases line up with TRBD1. The V gene's germline CDR1 is GTSNPN and CDR2 SVGIG (reference sequence). This CDR3 has 19 residues. Losses at the gene ends were 0 bases for V and 0 bases for J; bases not matched to a gene: 11. The CDR3: CAWSVKGTGASISNQPQHF. The CDR3 DNA is TGTGCCTGGAGTGTAAAAGGGACAGGGGCGTCCATTAGCAATCAGCCCCAGCATTTT.

The gene calls are TRBV30 and TRBJ2-5; D is perhaps TRBD2 (6 bases). The V gene's germline CDR1 is GTSNPN and CDR2 SVGIG (reference sequence). The germline V and J ends were trimmed by 0 bases and 0 bases, with 8 bases remaining between them. The CDR3 covers 14 residues. CDR3 nucleotide sequence: TGTGCCTGGAGTGTTGGAGGGTACCAAGAGACCCAGTACTTC. It translates to CAWSVGGYQETQYF. Full variable domain (missing parts from reference TRBV30 and TRBJ2-5): SQTIHQWPATLVQPVGSPLSLECTVEGTSNPNLYWYRQAAGRGLQLLFYSVGIGQISSEVPQNLSASRPQDRQFILSSKKLLLSDSGFYLCAWSVGGYQETQYFGPGTRLLVL.

CDR3 DNA sequence: TGTGCCAGCAGCTCCTCCCCCTGGGGCGTTGAAAAACTGTTTTTT. Residues: CASSSSPWGVEKLFF. The chain couples TRBV11-2 to TRBJ1-4, with D maybe TRBD1 (5 bases). The CDR3 length is 15 residues. Between the trimmed V and J ends, which lost 4 bases and 7 bases, there was a span of 16 bases. Germline V gene lookup returns CDR1 SGHAT and CDR2 FQNNGV.

The chain is built from TRBV25-1 and TRBJ1-2, with D perhaps matching TRBD1 (5 bases). Deletions cut 8 bases from V and 2 bases from J, with 9 bases between. The germline V gene has CDR1 MGHDK and CDR2 SYGVNS. This CDR3 contains 12 residues. The CDR3 spells CASGGANYGYTF. CDR3 nucleotide sequence: TGTGCCAGCGGAGGGGCAAACTATGGCTACACCTTC.

Only a few counts were recorded for this clone. The chain has TRBV7-9 and TRBJ2-1, with D unclear. The V gene lost 1 base and the J gene lost 6 bases, with 16 bases spanning the gap. This CDR3 contains 16 residues. Germline values: CDR1 SEHNR, CDR2 FQNEAQ (reference sequence). CDR3: CASSLVYSSGPNEQFF. In nucleotides, the CDR3 is TGTGCCAGCAGCTTAGTATATAGCTCAGGACCCAATGAGCAGTTCTTC.

The chain carries TRBV7-6 and TRBJ2-1; D unresolved. The CDR3 length is 12 residues. Germline V gives CDR1 SGHVS, CDR2 FNYEAQ. Trimming left V 1 base short and J 8 bases short, with 6 bases between. CDR3: CASSLEGYEQFF. CDR3 nucleotides: TGTGCCAGCAGCTTAGAGGGCTATGAGCAGTTCTTC. Combining the CDR3 with reference TRBV7-6 and TRBJ2-1 gives the whole variable domain GAGVSQSPRYKVTKRGQDVALRCDPISGHVSLYWYRQALGQGPEFLTYFNYEAQQDKSGLPNDRFSAERPEGSISTLTIQRTEQRDSAMYRCASSLEGYEQFFGPGTRLTVL.

The table lists this clone with a few counts. This chain uses TRBV6-6 with TRBJ2-3; 8 nucleotides line up with TRBD2. J was trimmed by 4 bases and V by 5 bases; bases with no gene match: 5. CDR3 length equals 14 residues. Germline assignment: CDR1 MNHNY and CDR2 SVGAGI (reference sequence). The CDR3 DNA follows: TGTGCCAGCAGTGGGCGGGGGGAGCCAGATACGCAGTATTTT. Protein: CASSGRGEPDTQYF.

CDR3 region: CASSLAGRADEKLFF. In DNA form, the CDR3 reads TGCGCCAGCAGCTTGGCCGGAAGGGCGGACGAAAAACTGTTTTTT. The chain couples TRBV5-1 to TRBJ1-4, with unresolved D. Germline lookup yields CDR1 SGHRS and CDR2 YFSETQ. The V end was cut by 0 bases, the J end by 8 bases, with 14 bases between. The CDR3 is 15 residues long.

The chain uses TRBV10-3 and TRBJ2-3; 7 bases fit TRBD1. Germline V gene data show CDR1 as ENHRY and CDR2 as SYGVKD. The CDR3 consists of 12 residues. V lost 6 bases, J lost 4 bases, and 1 base stayed unmatched. CDR3 loop: CAISTGADTQYF. Here the CDR3 DNA reads TGTGCCATCAGCACAGGGGCAGATACGCAGTATTTT.

The rearrangement links TRBV4-2 to TRBJ2-5, with no clear D. This CDR3 comprises 16 residues. Trimming shortened V by 0 bases and J by 2 bases, and 13 bases separated the two germline ends. Germline V gene data show CDR1 as LGHNA and CDR2 as YNFKEQ. For the CDR3, the DNA is TGTGCCAGCAGCCAAGACGTCAGTCCACCTCAAGAGACCCAGTACTTC. Residues: CASSQDVSPPQETQYF.

This clone was detected a few times. V usage is TRBV7-9 and J usage is TRBJ2-3; D gene uncertain. The germline V and J ends were trimmed by 1 base and 2 bases, with 7 bases remaining between them. The CDR3 has 14 amino acids. Germline CDR1 reads SEHNR; CDR2 reads FQNEAQ (reference sequence). The CDR3 sequence is CASSLVLITDTQYF. The CDR3 nucleotides are TGTGCCAGCAGCTTAGTTCTTATCACAGATACGCAGTATTTT.

The chain recombines TRBV7-8 with TRBJ2-1; D unclear. Germline CDR1 SGHVS, CDR2 FQNEAQ. V lost 2 bases and J lost 5, with 7 bases in between. The CDR3 length is 13 residues. CDR3 sequence reads: CASSLRTDNEQFF. CDR3 bases: TGTGCCAGCAGCTTACGGACGGACAATGAGCAGTTCTTC.

This chain uses TRBV5-1 with TRBJ2-5; 14 nucleotides line up with TRBD2. Trimming at V came to 3 bases and at J to 3 bases, leaving 1 base not matched to a gene. The CDR3 extends over 15 amino acids. Germline lookup yields CDR1 SGHRS and CDR2 YFSETQ. The CDR3 coding sequence is TGCGCCAGCAGCTCGGGACTAGCGGGAGAAGAGACCCAGTACTTC. Residues: CASSSGLAGEETQYF.

The rearrangement uses TRBV7-6 and TRBJ1-5, with D possibly matching TRBD1 (5 bases). Looked up from germline, CDR1 is SGHVS and CDR2 is FNYEAQ. The CDR3 is 13 amino acids. V lost 4 bases to trimming and J lost 3 bases, with 7 bases between them. As DNA, the CDR3 is TGTGCCAGCAGCTGGGACTCCAATCAGCCCCAGCATTTT. Amino acids: CASSWDSNQPQHF.

The chain employs TRBV30 and TRBJ2-1; D possibly matches TRBD1 or TRBD2 (5 bases each). The CDR3 totals 13 residues. Trimming removed 1 base from V and 10 bases from J, with 14 bases in between. Germline values: CDR1 GTSNPN, CDR2 SVGIG (reference sequence). CDR3 in amino acids: CAWSEWDLREQFF. The CDR3 DNA sequence: TGTGCCTGGAGTGAGTGGGACCTGAGGGAGCAGTTCTTC.

The CDR3 DNA sequence: TGCAGCGTTGTCCGCGACACAGATACGCAGTATTTT. Translating gives CSVVRDTDTQYF. The gene calls are TRBV29-1 and TRBJ2-3, with D unresolved. CDR3 length: 12 residues. With 4 bases removed from V and 2 bases from J, the gap between germline ends came to 7 bases. CDR1 SQVTM and CDR2 ANQGSEA come from the germline V gene.